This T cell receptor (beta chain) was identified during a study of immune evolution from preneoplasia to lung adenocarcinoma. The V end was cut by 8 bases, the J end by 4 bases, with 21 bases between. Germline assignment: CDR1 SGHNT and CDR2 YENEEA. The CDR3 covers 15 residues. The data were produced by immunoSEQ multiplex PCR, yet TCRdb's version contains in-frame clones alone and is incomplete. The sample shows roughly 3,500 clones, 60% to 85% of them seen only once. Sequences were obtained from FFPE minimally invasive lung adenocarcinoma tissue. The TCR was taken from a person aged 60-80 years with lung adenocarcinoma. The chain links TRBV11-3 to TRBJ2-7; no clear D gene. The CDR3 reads CASASHYPADYEQYF. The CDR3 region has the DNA TGTGCCAGCGCCTCTCATTACCCAGCCGATTACGAGCAGTACTTC.